Listed here is a single T cell receptor beta chain. Compared with germline, one end of the junction differs, possibly owing to a read error. Using immunoSEQ multiplex PCR, the repertoire was profiled, and TCRdb retains in-frame clones only, with some absent. The data hold tens of thousands of clones, with 70% to 90% observed a single time. The data were taken from a study of blood T cell repertoires in COVID-19. This sequence originates from a man aged 80 or over in a cohort sampled during active COVID-19. Sequenced sample: peripheral blood.

The CDR3 loop reads CASSSTSIDTQYF. Here the CDR3 DNA reads TGCGCCAGCAGCTCGACTAGCATAGATACGCAGTATTTT. V usage is TRBV5-1 and J usage is TRBJ2-3; 7 nucleotides align to TRBD2. The CDR3 has 13 amino acids. The germline V gene has CDR1 SGHRS and CDR2 YFSETQ.